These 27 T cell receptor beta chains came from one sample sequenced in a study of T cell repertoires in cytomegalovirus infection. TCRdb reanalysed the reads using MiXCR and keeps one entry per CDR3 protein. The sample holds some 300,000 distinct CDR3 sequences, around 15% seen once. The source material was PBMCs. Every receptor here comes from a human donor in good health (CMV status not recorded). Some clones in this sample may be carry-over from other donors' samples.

CDR3: CASSAPFSAQYF. DNA of the CDR3: TGTGCCAGCAGCGCCCCTTTTAGTGCCCAGTACTTC. The chain recombines TRBV7-3 with TRBJ2-5; no clear D gene. The CDR3 is 12 residues long. Trimming took off 5 bases at V and 9 bases at J, with 13 bases between the two ends. CDR1 and CDR2 (germline): SGHTA, FQGTGA.

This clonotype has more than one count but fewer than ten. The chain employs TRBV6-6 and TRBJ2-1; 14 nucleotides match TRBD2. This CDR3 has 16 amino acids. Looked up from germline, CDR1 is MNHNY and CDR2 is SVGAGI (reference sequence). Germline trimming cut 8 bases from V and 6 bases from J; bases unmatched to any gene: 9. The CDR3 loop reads CASLGLAGGLINEQFF. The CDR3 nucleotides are TGTGCCAGCCTCGGACTAGCGGGGGGACTAATCAATGAGCAGTTCTTC.

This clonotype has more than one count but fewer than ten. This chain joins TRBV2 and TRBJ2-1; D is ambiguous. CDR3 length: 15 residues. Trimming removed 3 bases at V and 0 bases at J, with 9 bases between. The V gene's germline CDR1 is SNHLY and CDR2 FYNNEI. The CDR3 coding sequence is TGTGCCAGCAGTGATCCGGGCCCCTCCTACAATGAGCAGTTCTTC. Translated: CASSDPGPSYNEQFF. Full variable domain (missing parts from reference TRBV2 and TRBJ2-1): EPEVTQTPSHQVTQMGQEVILRCVPISNHLYFYWYRQILGQKVEFLVSFYNNEISEKSEIFDDQFSVERPDGSNFTLKIRSTKLEDSAMYFCASSDPGPSYNEQFFGPGTRLTVL.

The CDR3 loop is CSVDRSANYGYTF. As DNA, the CDR3 is TGCAGCGTTGACAGGAGCGCTAACTATGGCTACACCTTC. This chain joins TRBV29-1 and TRBJ1-2; D unresolved. Germline CDR1 SQVTM, CDR2 ANQGSEA. This CDR3 has 13 residues. Trimming stripped 3 bases from V and 0 bases from J, with 8 bases between.

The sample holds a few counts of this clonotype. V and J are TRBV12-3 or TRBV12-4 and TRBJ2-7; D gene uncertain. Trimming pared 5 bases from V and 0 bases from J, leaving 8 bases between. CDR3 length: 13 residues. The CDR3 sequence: CASSITYSYEQYF. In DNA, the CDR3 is TGTGCCAGCAGTATTACCTACTCCTACGAGCAGTACTTC.

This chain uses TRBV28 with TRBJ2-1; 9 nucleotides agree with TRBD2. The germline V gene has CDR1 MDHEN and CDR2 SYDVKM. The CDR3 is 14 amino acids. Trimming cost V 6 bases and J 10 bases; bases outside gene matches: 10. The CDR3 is CASRISGGREEQFF. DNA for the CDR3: TGTGCCAGCAGAATTAGCGGGGGCCGGGAAGAGCAGTTCTTC. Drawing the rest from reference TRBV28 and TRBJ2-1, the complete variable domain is DVKVTQSSRYLVKRTGEKVFLECVQDMDHENMFWYRQDPGLGLRLIYFSYDVKMKEKGDIPEGYSVSREKKERFSLILESASTNQTSMYLCASRISGGREEQFFGPGTRLTVL.

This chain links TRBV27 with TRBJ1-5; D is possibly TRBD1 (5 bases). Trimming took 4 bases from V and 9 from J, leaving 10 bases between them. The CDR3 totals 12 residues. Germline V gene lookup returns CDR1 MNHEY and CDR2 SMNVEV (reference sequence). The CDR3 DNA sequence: TGTGCCAGCAGTTGGATCGGGGGGCCCCAGCATTTT. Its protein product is CASSWIGGPQHF.

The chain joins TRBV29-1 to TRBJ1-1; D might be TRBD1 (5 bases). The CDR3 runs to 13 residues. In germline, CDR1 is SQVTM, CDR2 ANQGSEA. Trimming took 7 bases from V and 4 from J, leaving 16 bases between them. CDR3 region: CSGSAAGLTEAFF. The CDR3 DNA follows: TGCAGCGGCAGTGCAGCAGGGCTCACTGAAGCTTTCTTT.

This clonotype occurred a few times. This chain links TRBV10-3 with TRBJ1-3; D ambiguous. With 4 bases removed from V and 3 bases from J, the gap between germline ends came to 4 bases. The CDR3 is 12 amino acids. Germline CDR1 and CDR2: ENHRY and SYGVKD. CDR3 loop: CAISVLGNTIYF. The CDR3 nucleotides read TGTGCCATCAGTGTGCTTGGAAACACCATATATTTT.

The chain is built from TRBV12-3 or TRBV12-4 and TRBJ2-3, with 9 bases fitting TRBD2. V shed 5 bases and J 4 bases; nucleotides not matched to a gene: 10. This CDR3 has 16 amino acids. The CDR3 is CASSPQSSGISDTQYF. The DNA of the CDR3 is TGTGCCAGCAGTCCCCAGTCTAGCGGGATTTCAGATACGCAGTATTTT.

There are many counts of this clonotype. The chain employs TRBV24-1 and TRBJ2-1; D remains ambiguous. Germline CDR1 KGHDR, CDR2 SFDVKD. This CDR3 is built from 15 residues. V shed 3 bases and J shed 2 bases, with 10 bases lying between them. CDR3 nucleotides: TGTGCCACCAGTGATCCACGAATCCCCTACAATGAGCAGTTCTTC. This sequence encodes CATSDPRIPYNEQFF.

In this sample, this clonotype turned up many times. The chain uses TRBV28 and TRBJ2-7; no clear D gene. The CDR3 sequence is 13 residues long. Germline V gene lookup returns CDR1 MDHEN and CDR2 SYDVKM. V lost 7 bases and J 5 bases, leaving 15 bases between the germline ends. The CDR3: CASTSLGLNEQYF. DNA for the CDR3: TGTGCCAGCACCTCCCTTGGGTTGAACGAGCAGTACTTC.

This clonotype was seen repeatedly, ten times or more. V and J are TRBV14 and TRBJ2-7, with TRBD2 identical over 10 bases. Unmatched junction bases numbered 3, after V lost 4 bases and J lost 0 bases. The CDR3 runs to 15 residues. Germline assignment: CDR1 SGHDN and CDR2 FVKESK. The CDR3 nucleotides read TGTGCCAGCAGCCCAACTAGCGGGAACTCCTACGAGCAGTACTTC. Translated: CASSPTSGNSYEQYF. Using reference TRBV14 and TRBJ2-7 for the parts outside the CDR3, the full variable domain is EAGVTQFPSHSVIEKGQTVTLRCDPISGHDNLYWYRRVMGKEIKFLLHFVKESKQDESGMPNNRFLAERTGGTYSTLKVQPAELEDSGVYFCASSPTSGNSYEQYFGPGTRLTVT.

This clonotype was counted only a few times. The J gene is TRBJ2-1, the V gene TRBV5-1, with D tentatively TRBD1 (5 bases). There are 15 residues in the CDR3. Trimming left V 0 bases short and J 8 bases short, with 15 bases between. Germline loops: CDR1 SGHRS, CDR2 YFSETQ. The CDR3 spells CASSLVQGGRDEQFF. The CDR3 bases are TGCGCCAGCAGCTTGGTTCAGGGTGGTCGGGATGAGCAGTTCTTC.

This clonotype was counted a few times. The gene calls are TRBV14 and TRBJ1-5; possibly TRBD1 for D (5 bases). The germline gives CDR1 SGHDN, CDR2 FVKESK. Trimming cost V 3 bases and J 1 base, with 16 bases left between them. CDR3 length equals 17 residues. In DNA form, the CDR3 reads TGTGCCAGCAGCCAGGTCATGGGGGTGCGGAGCAATCAGCCCCAGCATTTT. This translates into CASSQVMGVRSNQPQHF. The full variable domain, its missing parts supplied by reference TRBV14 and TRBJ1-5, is EAGVTQFPSHSVIEKGQTVTLRCDPISGHDNLYWYRRVMGKEIKFLLHFVKESKQDESGMPNNRFLAERTGGTYSTLKVQPAELEDSGVYFCASSQVMGVRSNQPQHFGDGTRLSIL.

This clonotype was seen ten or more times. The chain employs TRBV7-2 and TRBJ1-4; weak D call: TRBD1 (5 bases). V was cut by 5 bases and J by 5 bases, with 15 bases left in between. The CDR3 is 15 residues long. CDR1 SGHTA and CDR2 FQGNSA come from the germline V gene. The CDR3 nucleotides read TGTGCCAGCAGCGAACTTGGGGGAGTCAATGAAAAACTGTTTTTT. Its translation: CASSELGGVNEKLFF.

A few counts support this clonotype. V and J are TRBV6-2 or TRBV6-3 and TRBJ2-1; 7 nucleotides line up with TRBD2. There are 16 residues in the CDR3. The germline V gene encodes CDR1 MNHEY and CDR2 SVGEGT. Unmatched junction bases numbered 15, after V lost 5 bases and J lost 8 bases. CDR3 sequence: CASSLYPGLPVDEQFF. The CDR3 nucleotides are TGTGCCAGCAGTCTGTACCCGGGACTACCAGTCGATGAGCAGTTCTTC.

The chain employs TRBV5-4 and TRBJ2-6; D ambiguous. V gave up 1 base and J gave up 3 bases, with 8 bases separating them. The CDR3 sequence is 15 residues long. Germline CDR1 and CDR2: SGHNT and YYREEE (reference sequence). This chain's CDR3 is CASSLYDFGANVLTF. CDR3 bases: TGTGCCAGCAGCTTGTACGATTTTGGGGCCAACGTCCTGACTTTC. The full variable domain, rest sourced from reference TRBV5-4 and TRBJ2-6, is ETGVTQSPTHLIKTRGQQVTLRCSSQSGHNTVSWYQQALGQGPQFIFQYYREEENGRGNFPPRFSGLQFPNYSSELNVNALELDDSALYLCASSLYDFGANVLTFGAGSRLTVL.

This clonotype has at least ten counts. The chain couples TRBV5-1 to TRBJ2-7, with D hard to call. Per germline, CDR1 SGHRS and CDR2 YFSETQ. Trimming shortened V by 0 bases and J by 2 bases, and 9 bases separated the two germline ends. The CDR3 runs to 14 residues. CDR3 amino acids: CASSLVPAAYEQYF. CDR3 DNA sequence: TGCGCCAGCAGCTTGGTGCCTGCCGCCTACGAGCAGTACTTC.

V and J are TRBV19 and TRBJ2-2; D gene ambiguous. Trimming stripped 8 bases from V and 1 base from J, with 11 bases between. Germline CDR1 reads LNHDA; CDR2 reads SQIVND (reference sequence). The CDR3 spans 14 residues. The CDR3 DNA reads TGTGCCAGTCGATCCTCTCGGAACACCGGGGAGCTGTTTTTT. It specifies CASRSSRNTGELFF.

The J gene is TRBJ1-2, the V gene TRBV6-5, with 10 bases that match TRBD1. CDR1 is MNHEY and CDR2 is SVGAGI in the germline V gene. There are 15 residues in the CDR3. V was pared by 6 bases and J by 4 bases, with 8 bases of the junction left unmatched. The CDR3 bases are TGTGCCAGCAGACCTGGGACAGGGGCTGCCTATGGCTACACCTTC. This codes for CASRPGTGAAYGYTF.

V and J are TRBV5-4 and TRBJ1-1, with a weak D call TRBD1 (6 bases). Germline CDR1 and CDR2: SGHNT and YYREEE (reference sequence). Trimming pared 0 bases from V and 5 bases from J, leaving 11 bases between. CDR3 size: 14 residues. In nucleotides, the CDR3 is TGTGCCAGCAGCTTGGCGCAGGGGATTACTGAAGCTTTCTTT. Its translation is CASSLAQGITEAFF.

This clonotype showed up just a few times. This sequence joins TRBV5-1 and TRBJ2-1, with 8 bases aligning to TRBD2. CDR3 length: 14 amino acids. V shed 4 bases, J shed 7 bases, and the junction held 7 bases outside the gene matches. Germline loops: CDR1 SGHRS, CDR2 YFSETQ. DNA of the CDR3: TGCGCCAGCAGCCCAGGACTAGCTTTGAATGAGCAGTTCTTC. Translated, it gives CASSPGLALNEQFF.

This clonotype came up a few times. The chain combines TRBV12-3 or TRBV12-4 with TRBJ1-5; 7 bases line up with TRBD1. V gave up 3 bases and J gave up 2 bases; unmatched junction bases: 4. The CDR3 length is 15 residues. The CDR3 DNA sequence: TGTGCCAGCAGTTTGAAGGGGGCAGGCAATCAGCCCCAGCATTTT. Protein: CASSLKGAGNQPQHF.

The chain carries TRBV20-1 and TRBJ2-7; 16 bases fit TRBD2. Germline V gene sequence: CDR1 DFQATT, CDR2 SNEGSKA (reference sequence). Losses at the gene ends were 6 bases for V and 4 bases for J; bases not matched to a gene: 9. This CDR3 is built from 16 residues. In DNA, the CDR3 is TGCAGTGCCGCGTCCGGGACTAGCGGGAGGGCTTACGAGCAGTACTTC. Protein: CSAASGTSGRAYEQYF.

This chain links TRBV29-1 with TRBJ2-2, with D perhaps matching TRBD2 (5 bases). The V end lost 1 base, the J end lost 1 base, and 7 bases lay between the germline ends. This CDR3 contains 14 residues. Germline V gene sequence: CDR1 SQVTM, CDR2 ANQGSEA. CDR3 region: CSVEGTRNTGELFF. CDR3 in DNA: TGCAGCGTTGAAGGCACTAGGAACACCGGGGAGCTGTTTTTT.

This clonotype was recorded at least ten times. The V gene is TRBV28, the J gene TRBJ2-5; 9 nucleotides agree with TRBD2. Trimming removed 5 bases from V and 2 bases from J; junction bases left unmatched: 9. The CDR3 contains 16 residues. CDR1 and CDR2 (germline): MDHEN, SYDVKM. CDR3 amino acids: CASSEGGLAFQETQYF. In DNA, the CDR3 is TGTGCCAGCAGTGAAGGGGGACTAGCATTTCAAGAGACCCAGTACTTC.